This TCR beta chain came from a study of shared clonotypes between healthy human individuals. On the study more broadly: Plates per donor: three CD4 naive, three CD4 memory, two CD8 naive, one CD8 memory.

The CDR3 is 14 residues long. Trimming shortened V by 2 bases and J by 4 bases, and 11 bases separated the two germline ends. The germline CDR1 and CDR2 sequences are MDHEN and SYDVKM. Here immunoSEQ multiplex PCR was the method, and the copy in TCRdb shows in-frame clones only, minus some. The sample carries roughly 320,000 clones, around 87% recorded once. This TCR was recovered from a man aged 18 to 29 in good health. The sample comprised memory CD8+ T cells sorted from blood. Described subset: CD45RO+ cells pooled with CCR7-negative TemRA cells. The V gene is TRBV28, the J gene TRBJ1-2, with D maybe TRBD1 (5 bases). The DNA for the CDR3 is TGTGCCAGCAGTTTAAGGGGCTTCGGCTATGGCTACACCTTC. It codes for CASSLRGFGYGYTF.